This TCR beta chain emerged from a study of human T cells and chemical hapten exposure. The CDR3 loop spans 12 amino acids. V was trimmed by 7 bases and J by 6 bases, leaving 16 bases between them. Looked up from germline, CDR1 is SQVTM and CDR2 is ANQGSEA. This clonotype was detected a few times. The antigen remains undetermined. Unique molecular identifiers were affixed to discrete cDNA molecules within the library. TCRdb re-derived calls from the RACE reads in MiXCR, one entry per CDR3 protein. Among 280,000 or so distinct CDR3 sequences, roughly 7.4% were seen once, and the ten largest hold less than 1.5%. Time point here: pre-sensitization, week 0. Treatment reported: therapeutic diphenylcyclopropenone sensitization with weekly scalp DPC. General study findings and limits: Sensitizing with DPC caused no change in TCRs above 1 in 1000 frequency.

The source of this sequence is a man younger than 35 with alopecia areata. Some clones in this sample may be carry-over from other donors' samples. The source material was whole blood, sampled in connection with sensitization to the hapten diphenylcyclopropenone (DPC). V is TRBV29-1 and J is TRBJ2-7; D remains unclear. The CDR3 region has the DNA TGCAGCGGAGTATTTCAGCTGGGCGAGCAGTACTTC. This sequence encodes CSGVFQLGEQYF.